The 21 T cell receptor beta chains reported below all come from one sample, sequenced in a study of neurological immune-mediated disorders. TCRdb independently ran MiXCR on the 5' RACE reads; one entry per CDR3 protein. The data show around 97,000 distinct CDR3 sequences, less than 14% seen once. Noted time point: longitudinal time-point 3. The source material was PBMCs. All receptors come from a female donor with HTLV-1-associated myelopathy (HAM/TSP).

This clonotype was seen many times. The chain recombines TRBV5-1 with TRBJ2-3; TRBD2 agrees at 7 bases. The V segment lost 0 bases and the J segment 5 bases; nucleotides outside the gene matches: 15. The germline V gene has CDR1 SGHRS and CDR2 YFSETQ. The CDR3 has 18 residues. The CDR3, as DNA: TGCGCCAGCAGCTTGGCTCCCGGGGGGTCGAGGGGTCTAGATACGCAGTATTTT. It codes for CASSLAPGGSRGLDTQYF.

This clonotype occurred many times. The chain recombines TRBV6-5 with TRBJ2-1; 8 bases are shared with TRBD2. CDR1 is MNHEY and CDR2 is SVGAGI in the germline V gene. The V segment lost 0 bases and the J segment 0 bases; nucleotides outside the gene matches: 4. The CDR3 extends over 17 amino acids. The CDR3 sequence is CASSYSGAGGSYNEQFF. The CDR3 nucleotides read TGTGCCAGCAGTTACTCTGGGGCGGGGGGCTCCTACAATGAGCAGTTCTTC.

Comment on this clonotype: Being one base from a much bigger clone, this may be a read error. The chain's CDR3 is CASSRSGVSISYEQYF. The CDR3 region has the DNA TGTGCCAGCAGTCGTTCCGGGGTGTCAATCTCCTACGAGCAGTACTTC. The chain joins TRBV12-3 or TRBV12-4 to TRBJ2-7, with TRBD2 as a possible D gene (5 bases). The CDR3 sequence is 16 residues long. Between the trimmed V and J ends, which lost 5 bases and 0 bases, there was a span of 17 bases.

This clonotype was detected only a few times. This clone may be a read error of a much larger clone one base away. This chain joins TRBV5-1 and TRBJ1-1; perhaps TRBD1 as D (6 bases). This CDR3 has 13 amino acids. Trimming stripped 3 bases from V and 11 bases from J, with 17 bases between. CDR1 is SGHRS, CDR2 YFSETQ, per germline. CDR3 coding DNA: TGCGCCAGCAGCTCCCGGACCGACAGGTACGCTTTCTTT. It is translated as CASSSRTDRYAFF.

This clonotype was observed at least ten times. The rearrangement joins TRBV7-3 to TRBJ2-2; TRBD2 agrees at 12 bases. This CDR3 is 17 amino acids long. The V segment lost 5 bases and the J segment 2 bases; nucleotides outside the gene matches: 6. Per germline, CDR1 SGHTA and CDR2 FQGTGA. This CDR3 reads CASSMTSGSTNTGELFF. The CDR3 DNA follows: TGTGCCAGCAGCATGACTAGCGGGAGTACTAACACCGGGGAGCTGTTTTTT.

This clonotype has at least ten counts. The chain links TRBV7-2 to TRBJ2-3, with no clear D. Germline assignment: CDR1 SGHTA and CDR2 FQGNSA. V shed 6 bases and J shed 7 bases, with 14 bases lying between them. The CDR3 runs 13 residues. The CDR3 reads CASSIEAVNTQYF. The CDR3 nucleotides read TGTGCCAGCAGTATAGAGGCCGTAAATACGCAGTATTTT.

In this sample, this clonotype turned up many times. This chain uses TRBV9 with TRBJ1-1; 10 nucleotides align to TRBD1. The CDR3 consists of 15 residues. Germline trimming cut 3 bases from V and 4 bases from J; bases unmatched to any gene: 6. Germline loops: CDR1 SGDLS, CDR2 YYNGEE. The CDR3 bases are TGTGCCAGCAGCGCCCCGGGACAGGGGTTCACTGAAGCTTTCTTT. This translates into CASSAPGQGFTEAFF.

As to this clonotype: An end of the junction does not agree with germline; a read error may underlie this. The V call is TRBV5-1, the J call TRBJ2-1; 8 nucleotides line up with TRBD2. Germline V gene lookup returns CDR1 SGHRS and CDR2 YFSETQ. The CDR3 consists of 15 residues. CDR3 DNA sequence: TGCGCCAACAGCCGGAGCGGGGGCACCTACAATGAGCAGTTCTTC. It yields the protein CANSRSGGTYNEQFF.

This clonotype appeared many times. This sequence joins TRBV7-8 and TRBJ2-4, with 7 bases identical to TRBD1. With 1 base clipped from V and 5 bases from J, the junction kept 5 bases outside the gene matches. Germline CDR1 SGHVS, CDR2 FQNEAQ. This CDR3 has 15 residues. This chain's CDR3 is CASSLDPGTENIQYF. CDR3 bases: TGTGCCAGCAGCTTAGATCCCGGGACAGAAAACATTCAGTACTTC.

This clonotype occurred a few times. This chain links TRBV12-3 or TRBV12-4 with TRBJ2-5, with 7 bases that match TRBD1. This CDR3 comprises 15 residues. J gave up 2 bases and V 2 bases, and 5 bases lay outside the gene matches. CDR3 loop: CASSLRDSLQETQYF. Written as DNA, the CDR3 is TGTGCCAGCAGTTTAAGGGACAGTTTACAAGAGACCCAGTACTTC.

This clonotype was found a few times. CDR3 in DNA: TGCGCCAGCATTACACGAAATCAGCCCCAGCATTTT. This sequence encodes CASITRNQPQHF. The chain carries TRBV5-1 and TRBJ1-5; no reliable D call. The CDR3 is 12 amino acids. Deletions cut 6 bases from V and 4 bases from J, with 8 bases between. Per germline, CDR1 SGHRS and CDR2 YFSETQ.

This clonotype was observed a handful of times. The chain combines TRBV5-1 with TRBJ2-1, with a possible D match to TRBD1 (5 bases). This CDR3 region has 13 residues. V shed 4 bases and J shed 4 bases, with 9 bases lying between them. Germline V gene data show CDR1 as SGHRS and CDR2 as YFSETQ. This CDR3 is CASSQRGYNEQFF. The CDR3 coding sequence is TGCGCCAGCAGCCAAAGGGGATACAATGAGCAGTTCTTC.

The rearrangement links TRBV12-3 or TRBV12-4 to TRBJ2-1; the D gene is possibly TRBD2 (7 bases). The V and J ends lost 5 bases and 14 bases respectively, with 16 bases between them. The CDR3 spans 12 residues. CDR3 in DNA: TGTGCCAGCAGTCCGAGGGGGGGGGCTGAGTTCTTC. It is translated as CASSPRGGAEFF.

This clonotype was counted at least ten times. V and J are TRBV20-1 and TRBJ2-7, with D uncertain. The V gene lost 5 bases and the J gene lost 3 bases, with 5 bases spanning the gap. The CDR3 spans 10 residues. Germline V gene data show CDR1 as DFQATT and CDR2 as SNEGSKA (reference sequence). The CDR3 coding sequence is TGCAGTGCTCTTGACTACGAGCAGTACTTC. It yields the protein CSALDYEQYF.

The table lists this clonotype with a few counts. The genes are TRBV14 and TRBJ2-7, with TRBD1 matching 8 bases. V lost 1 base and J lost 6; bases outside the gene matches: 8. The CDR3 has 15 residues. The germline V gene has CDR1 SGHDN and CDR2 FVKESK. CDR3 in amino acids: CASSQVAGGRGEQYF. The DNA for the CDR3 is TGTGCCAGCAGCCAAGTGGCAGGGGGCCGGGGCGAGCAGTACTTC. Combining the CDR3 with reference TRBV14 and TRBJ2-7 gives the whole variable domain EAGVTQFPSHSVIEKGQTVTLRCDPISGHDNLYWYRRVMGKEIKFLLHFVKESKQDESGMPNNRFLAERTGGTYSTLKVQPAELEDSGVYFCASSQVAGGRGEQYFGPGTRLTVT.

This clonotype was counted many times. The chain joins TRBV20-1 to TRBJ2-5; 8 bases are a match to TRBD1. The V segment lost 1 base and the J segment 4 bases; nucleotides outside the gene matches: 8. CDR3 size: 15 residues. Germline CDR1 is DFQATT and CDR2 is SNEGSKA (reference sequence). The CDR3 coding sequence is TGCAGTGCTAGAGTAGGGACAGGTCGGGCAGAGACCCAGTACTTC. This codes for CSARVGTGRAETQYF.

This clonotype was seen repeatedly, ten times or more. V and J are TRBV6-2 or TRBV6-3 and TRBJ2-6, with a possible D match to TRBD2 (5 bases). Germline-derived CDR1 and CDR2 are MNHEY and SVGEGT. The CDR3 loop spans 17 amino acids. V lost 2 bases and J 0 bases, leaving 11 bases between the germline ends. CDR3 sequence reads: CASSYRGRFSGANVLTF. DNA for the CDR3: TGTGCCAGCAGTTACCGCGGGCGTTTCTCTGGGGCCAACGTCCTGACTTTC.

A note on this clonotype: This sequence may be a read error, since a much larger clone differs from it by one base. V gene TRBV4-1 combines with J gene TRBJ2-1, with D tentatively TRBD1 or TRBD2 (6 bases each). Germline values: CDR1 MGHRA, CDR2 YSYEKL. The CDR3 sequence is 15 residues long. Trimming took 4 bases from V and 10 from J, leaving 20 bases between them. CDR3 coding DNA: TGCGCCAGCAGCCCCCTGGTCCCGGGGGCTGAGGAGCAGTTCTTC. As protein: CASSPLVPGAEEQFF.

This clonotype was seen repeatedly, ten times or more. V usage is TRBV29-1 and J usage is TRBJ2-7, with D possibly TRBD1 on 5 matching bases. Per germline, CDR1 SQVTM and CDR2 ANQGSEA. The CDR3 contains 13 residues. V dropped 7 bases and J dropped 2 bases, with 15 bases sitting between them. In nucleotides, the CDR3 is TGCAGCGCTGGAAGGGGCGGTACCTACGAGCAGTACTTC. Translated, it gives CSAGRGGTYEQYF.

This clonotype was seen ten or more times. The rearrangement uses TRBV5-6 and TRBJ1-4, with D unresolved. Germline V gene data show CDR1 as SGHDT and CDR2 as YYEEEE. CDR3 length: 14 amino acids. Trimming stripped 0 bases from V and 6 bases from J, with 9 bases between. The chain's CDR3 is CASSLVGIDEKLFF. CDR3 bases: TGTGCCAGCAGCTTGGTAGGGATTGATGAAAAACTGTTTTTT. Full variable domain (missing parts from reference TRBV5-6 and TRBJ1-4): DAGVTQSPTHLIKTRGQQVTLRCSPKSGHDTVSWYQQALGQGPQFIFQYYEEEERQRGNFPDRFSGHQFPNYSSELNVNALLLGDSALYLCASSLVGIDEKLFFGSGTQLSVL.

This clonotype has at least ten counts. The V gene is TRBV5-1, the J gene TRBJ2-7; tentative D call: TRBD1 (6 bases). The V and J ends lost 2 bases and 3 bases respectively, with 18 bases between them. Germline CDR1 reads SGHRS; CDR2 reads YFSETQ. The CDR3 totals 16 residues. The CDR3 DNA reads TGCGCCAGCAGCTTTGGACCCGAGCGGACAGTCTACGAGCAGTACTTC. Translated: CASSFGPERTVYEQYF.